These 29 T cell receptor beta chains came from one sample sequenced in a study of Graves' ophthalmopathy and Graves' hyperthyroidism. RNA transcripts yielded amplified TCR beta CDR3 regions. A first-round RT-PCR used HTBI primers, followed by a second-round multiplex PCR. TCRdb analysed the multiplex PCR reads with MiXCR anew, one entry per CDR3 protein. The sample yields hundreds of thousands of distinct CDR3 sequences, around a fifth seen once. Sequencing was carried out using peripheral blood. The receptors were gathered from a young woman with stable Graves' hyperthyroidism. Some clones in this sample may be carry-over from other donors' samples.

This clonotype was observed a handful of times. The CDR3 nucleotides read TGCAGTGCTAAAGAGGTCCGGCGGGAGGCTTCCTACGAGCAGTACTTC. Translation: CSAKEVRREASYEQYF. V usage is TRBV20-1 and J usage is TRBJ2-7, with TRBD2 identical over 8 bases. V dropped 4 bases and J dropped 1; count of bases not matched to a gene: 12. Germline values: CDR1 DFQATT, CDR2 SNEGSKA (reference sequence). The CDR3 extends over 16 amino acids.

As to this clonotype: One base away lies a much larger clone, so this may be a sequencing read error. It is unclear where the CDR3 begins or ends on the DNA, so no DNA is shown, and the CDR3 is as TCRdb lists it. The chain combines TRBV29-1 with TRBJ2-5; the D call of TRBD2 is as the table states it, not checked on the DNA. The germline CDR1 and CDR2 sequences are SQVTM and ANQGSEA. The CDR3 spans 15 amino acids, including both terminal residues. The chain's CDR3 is CSVALGSGFQETEYF.

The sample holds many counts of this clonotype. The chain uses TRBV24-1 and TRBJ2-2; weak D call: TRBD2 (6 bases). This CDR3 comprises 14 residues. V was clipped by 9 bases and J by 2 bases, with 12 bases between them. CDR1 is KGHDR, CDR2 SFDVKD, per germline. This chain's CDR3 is CATGDFTNTGELFF. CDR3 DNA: TGTGCCACCGGGGACTTCACCAACACCGGGGAGCTGTTTTTT.

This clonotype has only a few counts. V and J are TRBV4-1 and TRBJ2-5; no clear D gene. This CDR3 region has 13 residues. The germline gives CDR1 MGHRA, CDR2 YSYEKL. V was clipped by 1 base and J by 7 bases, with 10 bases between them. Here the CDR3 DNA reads TGCGCCAGCAGCCAAGCCGAGACTGCGACCCAGTACTTC. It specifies CASSQAETATQYF.

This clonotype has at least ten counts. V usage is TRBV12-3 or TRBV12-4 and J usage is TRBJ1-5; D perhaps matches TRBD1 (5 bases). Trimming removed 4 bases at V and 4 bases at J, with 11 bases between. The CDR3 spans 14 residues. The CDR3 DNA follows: TGTGCCAGCAGTTGGGGGGACGCGAATCAGCCCCAGCATTTT. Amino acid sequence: CASSWGDANQPQHF.

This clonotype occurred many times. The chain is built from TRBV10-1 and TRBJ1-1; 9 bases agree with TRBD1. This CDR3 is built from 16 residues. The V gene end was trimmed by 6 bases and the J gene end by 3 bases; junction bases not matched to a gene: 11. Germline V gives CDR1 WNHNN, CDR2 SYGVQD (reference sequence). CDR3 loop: CASRAITGGAYTEAFF. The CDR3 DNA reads TGCGCCAGCAGGGCAATTACAGGGGGCGCATACACTGAAGCTTTCTTT.

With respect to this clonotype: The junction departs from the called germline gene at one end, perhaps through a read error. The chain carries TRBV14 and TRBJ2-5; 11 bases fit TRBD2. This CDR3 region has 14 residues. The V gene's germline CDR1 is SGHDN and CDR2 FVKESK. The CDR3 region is CASSSLAGVETRYF. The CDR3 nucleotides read TGTGCCAGCAGCTCACTAGCGGGGGTGGAGACCCGGTACTTC.

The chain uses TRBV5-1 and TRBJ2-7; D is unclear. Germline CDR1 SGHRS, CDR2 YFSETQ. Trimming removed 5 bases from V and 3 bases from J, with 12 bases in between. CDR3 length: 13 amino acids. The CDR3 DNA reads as TGCGCCAGCAGGGATGAACAGCACTACGAGCAGTACTTC. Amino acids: CASRDEQHYEQYF.

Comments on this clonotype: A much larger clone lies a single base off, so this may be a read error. The DNA for the CDR3 is TGTGCCAGCAGCTTAGACAGTTCTGGCAATCATCCCCAGCATTTT. It encodes CASSLDSSGNHPQHF. J is TRBJ1-5 and V is TRBV11-2; D uncertain. Germline CDR1 reads SGHAT; CDR2 reads FQNNGV. The CDR3 loop spans 15 amino acids.

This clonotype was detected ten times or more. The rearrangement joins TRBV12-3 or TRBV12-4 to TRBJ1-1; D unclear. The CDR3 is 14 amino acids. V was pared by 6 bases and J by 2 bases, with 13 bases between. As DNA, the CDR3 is TGTGCCAGCAGGCCAACAGACATCAACACTGAAGCTTTCTTT. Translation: CASRPTDINTEAFF.

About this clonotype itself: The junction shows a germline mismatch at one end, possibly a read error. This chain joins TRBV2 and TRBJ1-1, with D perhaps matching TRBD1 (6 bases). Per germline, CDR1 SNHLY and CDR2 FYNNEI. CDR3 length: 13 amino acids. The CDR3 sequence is CASDGQFNTEAVF. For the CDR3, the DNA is TGTGCCAGCGACGGACAGTTTAACACTGAAGCTGTCTTT.

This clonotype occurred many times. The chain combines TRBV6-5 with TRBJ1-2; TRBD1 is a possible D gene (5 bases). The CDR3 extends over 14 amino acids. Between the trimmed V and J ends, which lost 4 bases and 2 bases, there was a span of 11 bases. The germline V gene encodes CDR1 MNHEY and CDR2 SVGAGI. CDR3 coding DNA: TGTGCCAGCAGTTTTGGGGGGATGAACTATGGCTACACCTTC. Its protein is CASSFGGMNYGYTF.

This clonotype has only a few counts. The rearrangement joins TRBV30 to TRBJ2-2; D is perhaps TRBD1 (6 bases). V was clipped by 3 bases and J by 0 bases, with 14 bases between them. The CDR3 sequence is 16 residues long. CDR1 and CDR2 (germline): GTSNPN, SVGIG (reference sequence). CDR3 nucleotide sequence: TGTGCCTGGAGCGCAAGGCAGGGGACGAACACCGGGGAGCTGTTTTTT. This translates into CAWSARQGTNTGELFF.

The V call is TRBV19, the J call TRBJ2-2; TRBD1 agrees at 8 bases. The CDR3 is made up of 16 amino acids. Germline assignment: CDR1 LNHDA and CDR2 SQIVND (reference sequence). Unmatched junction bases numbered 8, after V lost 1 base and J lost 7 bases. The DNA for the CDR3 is TGTGCCAGTAGTATAGGCAGGGGGCCGGGGATCGGGGAGCTGTTTTTT. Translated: CASSIGRGPGIGELFF.

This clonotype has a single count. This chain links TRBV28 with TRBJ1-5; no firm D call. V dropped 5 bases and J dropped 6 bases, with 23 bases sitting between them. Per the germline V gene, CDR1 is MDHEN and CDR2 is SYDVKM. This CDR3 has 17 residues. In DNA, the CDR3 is TGTGCCAGCAGTCCTCCCCCCCATAGGGTTAAGGGTCAGCCCCAGCATTTT. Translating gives CASSPPPHRVKGQPQHF.

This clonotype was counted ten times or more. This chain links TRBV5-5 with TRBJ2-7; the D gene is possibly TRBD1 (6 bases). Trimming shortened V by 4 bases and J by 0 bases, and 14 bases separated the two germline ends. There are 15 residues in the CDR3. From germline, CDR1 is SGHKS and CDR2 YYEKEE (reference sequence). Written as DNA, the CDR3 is TGTGCCAGCAGCGGAACAGGGTTCTCCTCCTACGAGCAGTACTTC. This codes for CASSGTGFSSYEQYF.

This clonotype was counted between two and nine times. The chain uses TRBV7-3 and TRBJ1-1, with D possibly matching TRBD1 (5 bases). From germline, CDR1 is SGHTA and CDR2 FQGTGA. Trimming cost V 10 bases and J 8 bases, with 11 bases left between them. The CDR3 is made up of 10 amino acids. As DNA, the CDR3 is TGTGCCATACTGGACAAGGAAGCTTTCTTT. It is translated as CAILDKEAFF. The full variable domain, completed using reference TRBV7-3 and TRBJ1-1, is GAGVSQTPSNKVTEKGKYVELRCDPISGHTALYWYRQSLGQGPEFLIYFQGTGAADDSGLPNDRFFAVRPEGSVSTLKIQRTERGDSAVYLCAILDKEAFFGQGTRLTVV.

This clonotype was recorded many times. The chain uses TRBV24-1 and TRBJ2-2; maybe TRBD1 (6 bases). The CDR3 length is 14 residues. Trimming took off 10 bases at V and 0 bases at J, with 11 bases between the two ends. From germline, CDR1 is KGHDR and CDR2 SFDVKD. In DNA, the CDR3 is TGTGCCACATCAGGACAGTCGAACACCGGGGAGCTGTTTTTT. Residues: CATSGQSNTGELFF.

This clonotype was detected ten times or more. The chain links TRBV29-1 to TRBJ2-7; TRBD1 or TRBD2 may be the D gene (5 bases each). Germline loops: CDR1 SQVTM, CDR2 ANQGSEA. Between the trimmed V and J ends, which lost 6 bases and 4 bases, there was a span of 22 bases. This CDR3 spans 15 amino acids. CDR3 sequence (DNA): TGCAGCGTCGAGATTGTAGGGGACCTAGGGTACGAGCAGTACTTC. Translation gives CSVEIVGDLGYEQYF.

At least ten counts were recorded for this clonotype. The CDR3 spells CASSARTFRGIQPQHF. The CDR3 DNA reads as TGTGCCAGCAGTGCGAGAACCTTTCGGGGAATCCAGCCCCAGCATTTT. The gene calls are TRBV6-1 and TRBJ1-5; D remains unclear. This CDR3 has 16 residues. Per germline, CDR1 MNHNS and CDR2 SASEGT. V gave up 4 bases and J gave up 7 bases, with 20 bases separating them.

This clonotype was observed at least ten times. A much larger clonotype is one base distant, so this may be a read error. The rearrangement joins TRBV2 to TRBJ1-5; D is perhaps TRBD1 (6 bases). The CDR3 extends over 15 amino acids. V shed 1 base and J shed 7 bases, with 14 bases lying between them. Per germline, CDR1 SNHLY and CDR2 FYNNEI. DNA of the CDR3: TGTGCCAGCAGTGAAGTTTCGGGGGCGAAACAGCCCCAGCATTTT. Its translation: CASSEVSGAKQPQHF.

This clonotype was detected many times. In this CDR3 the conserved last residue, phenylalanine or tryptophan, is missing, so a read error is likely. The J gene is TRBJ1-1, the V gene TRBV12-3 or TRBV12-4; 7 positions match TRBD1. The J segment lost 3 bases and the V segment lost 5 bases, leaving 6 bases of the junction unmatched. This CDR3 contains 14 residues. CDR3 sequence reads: CASSRQGSDTEAFL. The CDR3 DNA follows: TGTGCCAGCAGTCGACAGGGATCGGACACTGAAGCTTTCCTT.

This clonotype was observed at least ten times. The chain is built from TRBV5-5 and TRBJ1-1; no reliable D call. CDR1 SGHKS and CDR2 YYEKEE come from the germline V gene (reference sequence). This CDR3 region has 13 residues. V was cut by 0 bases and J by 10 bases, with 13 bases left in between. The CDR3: CASSLASQERAFF. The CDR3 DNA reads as TGTGCCAGCAGCTTGGCCTCGCAGGAGCGAGCTTTCTTT.

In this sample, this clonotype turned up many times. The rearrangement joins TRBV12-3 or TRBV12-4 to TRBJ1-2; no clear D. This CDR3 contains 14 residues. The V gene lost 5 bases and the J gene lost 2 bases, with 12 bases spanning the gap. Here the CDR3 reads CASSRWTGNYGYTF. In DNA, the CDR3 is TGTGCCAGCAGTAGATGGACGGGGAACTATGGCTACACCTTC.

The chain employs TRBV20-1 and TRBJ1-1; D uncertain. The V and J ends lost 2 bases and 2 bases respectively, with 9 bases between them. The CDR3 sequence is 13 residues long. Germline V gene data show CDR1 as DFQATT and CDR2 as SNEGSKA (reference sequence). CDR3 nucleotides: TGCAGTGCTAGACAGGAATTTAACACTGAAGCTTTCTTT. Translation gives CSARQEFNTEAFF.

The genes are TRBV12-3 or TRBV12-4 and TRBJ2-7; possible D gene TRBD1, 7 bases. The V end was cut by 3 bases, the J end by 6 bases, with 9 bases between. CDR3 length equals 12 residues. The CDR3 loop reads CASSFQGGEQYF. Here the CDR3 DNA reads TGTGCCAGCAGTTTTCAGGGGGGCGAGCAGTACTTC.

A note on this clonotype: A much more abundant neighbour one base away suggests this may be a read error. As DNA, the CDR3 is TGTGCCAGCCTAGGTGACTTGGACACTGAAGCTTTCTTT. This gives the protein CASLGDLDTEAFF. The chain joins TRBV6-1 to TRBJ1-1; D gene ambiguous. The CDR3 runs 13 residues. V lost 8 bases, J lost 3 bases, and 13 bases lay in between. Germline assignment: CDR1 MNHNS and CDR2 SASEGT.

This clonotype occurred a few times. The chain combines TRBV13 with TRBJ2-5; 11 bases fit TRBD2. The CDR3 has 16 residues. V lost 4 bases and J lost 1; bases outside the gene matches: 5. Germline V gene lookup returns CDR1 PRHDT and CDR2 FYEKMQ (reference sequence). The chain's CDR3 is CASSSTSGSTQETQYF. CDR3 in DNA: TGTGCCAGCAGCTCCACTAGCGGGAGTACCCAAGAGACCCAGTACTTC.

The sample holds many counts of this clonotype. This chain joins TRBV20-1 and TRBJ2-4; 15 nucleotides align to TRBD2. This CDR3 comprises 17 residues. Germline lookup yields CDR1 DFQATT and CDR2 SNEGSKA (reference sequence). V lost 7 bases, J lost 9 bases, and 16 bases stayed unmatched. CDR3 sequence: CSVWDIGLAGGSGIQYF. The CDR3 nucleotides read TGCAGTGTTTGGGATATAGGACTAGCGGGAGGGAGTGGCATTCAGTACTTC.